The 2 T cell receptor beta chains below come from one sample, sequenced in a study of control samples from healthy donors and cancer patients. Sequenced by immunoSEQ multiplex PCR; TCRdb stores in-frame clones only, minus some. This sample has more than 95,000 clones, with approximately 93% found just once. Sequences were obtained from blood. The receptors come from a man younger than 35 in good health.

The rearrangement uses TRBV4-1 and TRBJ2-7; possible D gene TRBD1, 6 bases. Trimming stripped 0 bases from V and 2 bases from J, with 8 bases between. The CDR3 consists of 14 residues. Germline V gene lookup returns CDR1 MGHRA and CDR2 YSYEKL. This CDR3 is CASSQEGGPYEQYF. CDR3 in DNA: TGCGCCAGCAGCCAAGAAGGGGGACCCTACGAGCAGTACTTC.

V is TRBV27 and J is TRBJ1-2, with 7 bases lining up with TRBD1. The CDR3 length is 15 residues. CDR1 and CDR2 (germline): MNHEY, SMNVEV (reference sequence). The V and J ends lost 6 bases and 4 bases, in that order; junction bases with no gene match: 11. The CDR3 DNA sequence: TGTGCCAGCAGCCTAAACAGGGGCGTTGGCTATGGCTACACCTTC. Translation: CASSLNRGVGYGYTF.